This T cell receptor (beta chain) stems from a study of siplizumab effects on memory and regulatory T cells. The ends were cut back, 6 bases at V and 3 bases at J, with 15 bases in the middle. The germline V gene encodes CDR1 LGHNA and CDR2 YSLEER. This CDR3 is built from 15 residues. The data were produced by immunoSEQ multiplex PCR, yet TCRdb's version contains in-frame clones alone and is incomplete. The sample lists about 87,000 clones, about 87% seen once, with approximately 15% in the top ten. The TCR originated in a human donor in good health. The V call is TRBV4-3, the J call TRBJ2-1; tentative D call: TRBD2 (5 bases). The sample was CD4+ T cells sorted from blood. DNA for the CDR3: TGCGCCAGCAGTCCCGACCCCGCGGGCTACAATGAGCAGTTCTTC. It yields the protein CASSPDPAGYNEQFF.